Here is one TCR beta chain with its context. Naive CD8 T cells underwent sorting with the CD8+CD4-CCR7+CD45RA+ definition. One entry per CDR3 protein results from TCRdb running MiXCR on the PCR reads. The data show about 500,000 distinct CDR3 sequences, with about a quarter seen just once and under 0.85% held by the top ten. These data belong to a study of molecular identifiers for immune sequencing clone quantification. Whole-study context: Naive CD8 RNA (about 20,000 or 100,000 cells) was divided into five aliquots, with four sequenced.

The sequence was collected from a human donor in good health. Some libraries in this study had Jurkat cell RNA spiked in. The source material was naive CD8+ T cells from blood, with Jurkat cell RNA spiked in. Subset reported: FACS-sorted CD8+CD4-CCR7+CD45RA+ naive T cells.

The CDR3, as DNA: TGTGCCAGCAGCTTAATGGGACGGAGGGGGGAGACCCAGTACTTC. Amino acids: CASSLMGRRGETQYF. This rearrangement joins TRBV7-6 to TRBJ2-5; either TRBD1 or TRBD2 may fit D (6 bases each). This CDR3 is built from 15 residues. Trimming cost V 2 bases and J 5 bases, with 15 bases left between them. Germline V CDR1 and CDR2: SGHVS, FNYEAQ. The entire variable domain, with the rest obtained from reference TRBV7-6 and TRBJ2-5, is as follows: GAGVSQSPRYKVTKRGQDVALRCDPISGHVSLYWYRQALGQGPEFLTYFNYEAQQDKSGLPNDRFSAERPEGSISTLTIQRTEQRDSAMYRCASSLMGRRGETQYFGPGTRLLVL.